Shown below are 32 T cell receptor beta chains from a single sample sequenced in a study of T cell repertoires in aging, cancer and after chemotherapy. Multiplex touch-down PCR with TRB-A/B primers amplified rearranged V-D-J TRB sequences. TCRdb re-analysed the multiplex PCR reads in MiXCR, keeping a single row per CDR3 protein. The profile covers some 1,900 distinct CDR3 sequences, with 28% appearing a single time and 49% taken by the ten largest. Peripheral blood genomic DNA, not sorted cells or RNA, was the template. Specimen: blood. All receptors derive from a human donor with a solid tumor.

The chain couples TRBV7-2 to TRBJ1-2; TRBD1 is a possible D gene (6 bases). The CDR3 is 16 residues long. Germline values: CDR1 SGHTA, CDR2 FQGNSA. The ends were cut back, 1 base at V and 8 bases at J, with 20 bases in the middle. The CDR3 coding sequence is TGTGCCAGCAGCTTAGGGGGGGCAGTGGGACCGAGCGGCTACACCTTC. This sequence encodes CASSLGGAVGPSGYTF. Full variable domain (rest looked up from reference TRBV7-2 and TRBJ1-2): GAGVSQSPSNKVTEKGKDVELRCDPISGHTALYWYRQSLGQGLEFLIYFQGNSAPDKSGLPSDRFSAERTGGSVSTLTIQRTQQEDSAVYLCASSLGGAVGPSGYTFGSGTRLTVV.

This clonotype is judged medium-sized. This chain connects TRBV15 to TRBJ2-7; no reliable D call. Germline CDR1 LNHNV, CDR2 YYDKDF (reference sequence). This CDR3 is 13 amino acids long. V was cut by 4 bases and J by 0 bases, with 7 bases left in between. DNA for the CDR3: TGTGCCACCAGCACCACGAGCTCCTACGAGCAGTACTTC. It specifies CATSTTSSYEQYF.

CDR3 sequence: CSASTGQGARNSPLHF. The DNA for the CDR3 is TGCAGTGCTAGTACGGGACAGGGGGCCAGGAATTCACCCCTCCACTTT. This sequence joins TRBV20-1 and TRBJ1-6, with TRBD1 identical over 12 bases. CDR3 size: 16 residues. In germline, CDR1 is DFQATT, CDR2 SNEGSKA (reference sequence). J was trimmed by 7 bases and V by 3 bases; bases with no gene match: 7.

As for this clonotype: A read error may be the cause here, since a much bigger clone is one base away. V is TRBV6-6 and J is TRBJ1-1, with D uncertain. The CDR3 is 13 amino acids. The V gene lost 3 bases and the J gene lost 6 bases, with 11 bases spanning the gap. Germline CDR1 MNHNY, CDR2 SVGAGI (reference sequence). The CDR3 DNA is TGTGCCAGCAGTTATTCGGGCACCCCTGAAGCTTTCTTT. It yields the protein CASSYSGTPEAFF.

This rearrangement joins TRBV10-3 to TRBJ2-7, with 11 bases identical to TRBD1. The V and J ends lost 10 bases and 5 bases, in that order; junction bases with no gene match: 4. Germline V gene lookup returns CDR1 ENHRY and CDR2 SYGVKD. CDR3 length: 12 residues. The CDR3 sequence is CATGTGGNEQYF. In DNA, the CDR3 is TGTGCCACCGGGACAGGGGGGAACGAGCAGTACTTC.

This clonotype occurred a few times. At one of its ends the junction is not consistent with the germline gene, which may arise from a read error. The CDR3 DNA is TGTGCCAGCAGCTCGGGCTCCCACGAGCAGTACTTC. It translates to CASSSGSHEQYF. This chain links TRBV5-5 with TRBJ2-7; D is unresolved. Germline V gene lookup returns CDR1 SGHKS and CDR2 YYEKEE (reference sequence). CDR3 size: 12 residues.

The rearrangement joins TRBV30 to TRBJ2-1; D unresolved. This CDR3 contains 12 residues. V gave up 3 bases and J gave up 0 bases, with 3 bases separating them. CDR1 is GTSNPN, CDR2 SVGIG, per germline (reference sequence). The CDR3 DNA reads as TGTGCCTGGAGCCCCTCCTACAATGAGCAGTTCTTC. It is translated as CAWSPSYNEQFF.

There are a few counts of this clonotype. The chain recombines TRBV4-3 with TRBJ2-3; D assignment may be TRBD1 or TRBD2 (6 bases each). CDR3 length equals 15 residues. V lost 3 bases to trimming and J lost 1 base, with 11 bases between them. Germline loops: CDR1 LGHNA, CDR2 YSLEER. This chain's CDR3 is CASSQGGYRTDTQYF. CDR3 nucleotide sequence: TGCGCCAGCAGCCAGGGGGGCTATCGCACAGATACGCAGTATTTT.

By its share, this clonotype is medium-sized (0.01 to 0.1%). The V gene is TRBV6-6, the J gene TRBJ2-7; TRBD2 aligns across 7 bases. CDR1 is MNHNY and CDR2 is SVGAGI in the germline V gene (reference sequence). V lost 5 bases and J lost 4; bases outside the gene matches: 8. The CDR3 runs 14 residues. In DNA, the CDR3 is TGTGCCAGCAGTCCCGGGGGGACCTTTTACGAGCAGTACTTC. Residues: CASSPGGTFYEQYF.

CDR3 nucleotides: TGCGCCAGCAGCTTCCTCCCCTCTAGCGGACCAAGCTCCTACAATGAGCAGTTCTTC. This sequence encodes CASSFLPSSGPSSYNEQFF. The J gene is TRBJ2-1, the V gene TRBV5-1; TRBD2 aligns across 7 bases. Germline loops: CDR1 SGHRS, CDR2 YFSETQ. The junction had 14 bases not matched to a gene; V was cut back by 2 bases and J by 0 bases. The CDR3 has 19 amino acids.

This clonotype was picked up a small number of times. In DNA, the CDR3 is TGTGCCACCAGTTCATCGGGTGAGGCTGGGGCCAACGTCCTGACTTTC. Translated: CATSSSGEAGANVLTF. The chain uses TRBV24-1 and TRBJ2-6; D not resolved. The length of the CDR3 is 16 residues. The ends were cut back, 6 bases at V and 2 bases at J, with 13 bases in the middle. From germline, CDR1 is KGHDR and CDR2 SFDVKD.

CDR3 residues: CASSPEGAPDTGELFF. The CDR3 coding sequence is TGTGCCAGCAGCCCGGAGGGGGCGCCGGACACCGGGGAGCTGTTTTTT. This sequence joins TRBV5-4 and TRBJ2-2, with a weak D call TRBD1 (7 bases). CDR3 size: 16 residues. CDR1 is SGHNT and CDR2 is YYREEE in the germline V gene (reference sequence). Deletions cut 4 bases from V and 3 bases from J, with 16 bases between.

The chain combines TRBV14 with TRBJ1-4; 8 positions agree with TRBD1. After removal of 1 base from V and 8 bases from J, the junction contained 6 bases not matched to a gene. Germline values: CDR1 SGHDN, CDR2 FVKESK. This CDR3 is built from 15 residues. CDR3 DNA: TGTGCCAGCAGCCAAGCACAGGGGGTCGGAGAAAAACTGTTTTTT. Its protein is CASSQAQGVGEKLFF.

This clonotype appeared a few times. V is TRBV27 and J is TRBJ2-5, with D hard to call. Germline V gene sequence: CDR1 MNHEY, CDR2 SMNVEV (reference sequence). The CDR3 has 13 residues. The ends were cut back, 5 bases at V and 3 bases at J, with 10 bases in the middle. CDR3 residues: CASSRVIKETQYF. The DNA of the CDR3 is TGTGCCAGCAGTCGGGTCATTAAAGAGACCCAGTACTTC.

By its share, this clonotype is medium-sized. CDR3 loop: CASSFQTSGRPATDTQYF. CDR3 sequence (DNA): TGTGCCAGCAGCTTCCAGACTAGCGGGAGGCCCGCCACAGATACGCAGTATTTT. The J gene is TRBJ2-3, the V gene TRBV5-6; TRBD2 matches at 13 bases. There are 18 residues in the CDR3. Germline CDR1 reads SGHDT; CDR2 reads YYEEEE. Trimming cost V 2 bases and J 2 bases; bases outside gene matches: 8.

The chain links TRBV2 to TRBJ2-1, with 7 bases fitting TRBD2. J gave up 7 bases and V 6 bases, and 12 bases lay outside the gene matches. This CDR3 spans 15 amino acids. The V gene's germline CDR1 is SNHLY and CDR2 FYNNEI. The CDR3 DNA reads TGTGCCAGCAGGGGGGGGACGGGAGTACGGAATGAGCAGTTCTTC. It is translated as CASRGGTGVRNEQFF.

Only a few counts were recorded for this clonotype. For the CDR3, the DNA is TGTGCCAGCAGCCGAGCGGGAGCCCCAGATACGCAGTATTTT. This gives the protein CASSRAGAPDTQYF. The V call is TRBV7-2, the J call TRBJ2-3; 8 bases map to TRBD2. Germline V gives CDR1 SGHTA, CDR2 FQGNSA. The CDR3 length is 14 residues. Germline trimming cut 5 bases from V and 4 bases from J; bases unmatched to any gene: 5.

The table lists this clonotype with a few counts. The chain uses TRBV5-4 and TRBJ2-3, with D tentatively TRBD1 or TRBD2 (5 bases each). The CDR3 runs 13 residues. Germline V gene lookup returns CDR1 SGHNT and CDR2 YYREEE (reference sequence). The V end was cut by 4 bases, the J end by 6 bases, with 12 bases between. This CDR3 reads CASSREGPDTQYF. DNA for the CDR3: TGTGCCAGCAGCCGCGAGGGACCGGATACGCAGTATTTT.

In this sample, this clonotype turned up a few times. The chain links TRBV7-2 to TRBJ2-5; no firm D call. Germline V CDR1 and CDR2: SGHTA, FQGNSA. V was pared by 1 base and J by 5 bases, with 8 bases between. The CDR3 covers 13 residues. CDR3 bases: TGTGCCAGCAGCTTAGGAGAGTGGGAGACCCAGTACTTC. Protein product: CASSLGEWETQYF.

This clonotype was seen a few times. The chain combines TRBV4-3 with TRBJ1-2; 7 bases align to TRBD1. The CDR3 extends over 15 amino acids. Germline V gene data show CDR1 as LGHNA and CDR2 as YSLEER. V trimming: 1 base; J trimming: 0 bases; junction bases outside the gene matches: 2. The CDR3 DNA reads TGCGCCAGCAGCCAAGCCGGGACAGCTAACTATGGCTACACCTTC. It specifies CASSQAGTANYGYTF.

In its sample, this clonotype ranks as medium-sized. Germline and junction disagree at one end, which may indicate a read error. As DNA, the CDR3 is TGTGCCACCAGCAGACCCCAGCGGGAGTCCTCCGAGCAGTACTTC. This sequence encodes CATSRPQRESSEQYF. The V call is TRBV15, the J call TRBJ2-7; 8 nucleotides align to TRBD2. CDR1 LNHNV and CDR2 YYDKDF come from the germline V gene (reference sequence). The CDR3 runs 15 residues.

The rearrangement uses TRBV6-5 and TRBJ1-5; D is unclear. The V end lost 6 bases, the J end lost 0 bases, and 9 bases lay between the germline ends. The germline V gene has CDR1 MNHEY and CDR2 SVGAGI. CDR3 length: 14 residues. CDR3 in DNA: TGTGCCAGCAGGAGACACGATAGCAATCAGCCCCAGCATTTT. This gives the protein CASRRHDSNQPQHF.

This chain connects TRBV5-6 to TRBJ2-1; D gene ambiguous. Between the trimmed V and J ends, which lost 4 bases and 9 bases, there was a span of 14 bases. Germline V gives CDR1 SGHDT, CDR2 YYEEEE. This CDR3 region has 13 residues. CDR3 amino acids: CASSPPPPGEQFF. The CDR3 nucleotides read TGTGCCAGCAGCCCCCCCCCCCCCGGTGAGCAGTTCTTC.

This clonotype is categorized as medium-sized. The chain recombines TRBV27 with TRBJ2-3, with 8 positions matching TRBD2. V trimming: 3 bases; J trimming: 4 bases; junction bases outside the gene matches: 12. Per the germline V gene, CDR1 is MNHEY and CDR2 is SMNVEV (reference sequence). CDR3 length: 17 amino acids. In DNA, the CDR3 is TGTGCCAGCAGTTTGTGGGCTAGCGGGCCCAACCCAGATACGCAGTATTTT. This gives the protein CASSLWASGPNPDTQYF.

V usage is TRBV11-2 and J usage is TRBJ2-3; 8 bases line up with TRBD2. Trimming cost V 5 bases and J 2 bases; bases outside gene matches: 9. From germline, CDR1 is SGHAT and CDR2 FQNNGV. The CDR3 consists of 16 residues. CDR3: CASSGGLARDTDTQYF. CDR3 nucleotides: TGTGCCAGCAGCGGAGGACTAGCCAGGGACACAGATACGCAGTATTTT.

This clonotype has only a few counts. The V gene is TRBV6-5, the J gene TRBJ2-5; 7 nucleotides line up with TRBD1. The germline gives CDR1 MNHEY, CDR2 SVGAGI. V shed 5 bases, J shed 5 bases, and the junction held 8 bases outside the gene matches. CDR3 length equals 14 residues. In nucleotides, the CDR3 is TGTGCCAGCAGTACAGGGGTGGTGGTTGAGACCCAGTACTTC. Encoded protein: CASSTGVVVETQYF.

As to this clonotype: A read error may explain this, as a much larger clone is one base away. This chain uses TRBV5-4 with TRBJ2-2, with D possibly TRBD2 on 7 matching bases. Germline CDR1 and CDR2: SGHNT and YYREEE (reference sequence). Trimming shortened V by 5 bases and J by 6 bases, and 23 bases separated the two germline ends. This CDR3 is 17 amino acids long. The CDR3 region has the DNA TGTGCCAGCAGTTTGAGGTCTGCCGGGGGGCAGGCCGGGGAGCTGTTTTTT. This encodes CASSLRSAGGQAGELFF.

This clonotype is classed as medium-sized (0.01 to 0.1%). The CDR3 protein is CASSLARQGLHSGANVLTF. CDR3 bases: TGTGCCAGCAGCTTAGCTCGACAAGGTTTACATTCTGGGGCCAACGTCCTGACTTTC. The V and J genes are TRBV7-6 and TRBJ2-6; the D is unclear. V lost 0 bases and J lost 1, with 16 bases in between. The CDR3 has 19 residues. Germline CDR1 SGHVS, CDR2 FNYEAQ.

J is TRBJ2-1 and V is TRBV4-3; tentatively, D is TRBD2 (6 bases). Germline V gene lookup returns CDR1 LGHNA and CDR2 YSLEER. The length of the CDR3 is 13 residues. Trimming stripped 4 bases from V and 10 bases from J, with 14 bases between. CDR3 DNA: TGCGCCAGCAGCCTCGCCGGGGAGGCCGAGCAGTTCTTC. This encodes CASSLAGEAEQFF.

V is TRBV7-6 and J is TRBJ2-5; D is perhaps TRBD1 or TRBD2 (5 bases each). The germline V gene encodes CDR1 SGHVS and CDR2 FNYEAQ. This CDR3 region has 14 residues. V lost 7 bases to trimming and J lost 4 bases, with 16 bases between them. The CDR3 coding sequence is TGTGCCAGCACCCCTTTTATGAGGGGAGAGACCCAGTACTTC. Its translation: CASTPFMRGETQYF.

This clonotype is deemed medium-sized (0.01 to 0.1%). V gene TRBV12-3 or TRBV12-4 combines with J gene TRBJ2-3; TRBD2 is a possible D gene (7 bases). CDR3 size: 15 residues. V shed 7 bases and J shed 2 bases, with 16 bases lying between them. CDR3 amino acids: CASTSRGGVTDTQYF. The CDR3 bases are TGTGCCAGCACCTCGAGGGGGGGGGTCACAGATACGCAGTATTTT.

The V call is TRBV10-3, the J call TRBJ1-1; no firm D call. Germline V gene lookup returns CDR1 ENHRY and CDR2 SYGVKD. This CDR3 is built from 14 residues. Trimming cost V 2 bases and J 0 bases, with 7 bases left between them. CDR3 sequence reads: CAISERGMNTEAFF. CDR3 DNA sequence: TGTGCCATCAGTGAGCGCGGTATGAACACTGAAGCTTTCTTT.